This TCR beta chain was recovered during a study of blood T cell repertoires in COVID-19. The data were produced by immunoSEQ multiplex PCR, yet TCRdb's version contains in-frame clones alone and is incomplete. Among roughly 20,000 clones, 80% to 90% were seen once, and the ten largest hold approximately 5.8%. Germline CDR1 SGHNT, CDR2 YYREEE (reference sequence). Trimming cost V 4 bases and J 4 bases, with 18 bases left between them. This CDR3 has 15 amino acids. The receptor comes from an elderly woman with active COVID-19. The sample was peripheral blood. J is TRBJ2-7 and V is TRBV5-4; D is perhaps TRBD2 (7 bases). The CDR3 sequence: CASSPPGEGRYEQYF. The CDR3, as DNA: TGTGCCAGCAGCCCGCCAGGGGAGGGACGGTACGAGCAGTACTTC.